This T cell receptor beta chain was captured in a study of T cell responses to AZD1222 COVID-19 vaccine. General study results and limits: The donors showed a predominance of white British ancestry and of females, with possible underestimation of clonal diversity. Dominant at 160-218 and 743-854, vaccine-associated CD4 TCRs also spanned spike.

Sequencing used immunoSEQ multiplex PCR; TCRdb keeps in-frame clones, though not all of them. The sample shows roughly 150,000 clones, 70% to 90% of them seen only once. As regards this clone: Its matching antigen is unknown.

V gave up 5 bases and J gave up 0 bases, with 14 bases separating them. CDR1 MNHEY and CDR2 SMNVEV come from the germline V gene (reference sequence). CDR3 size: 15 residues. The receptor's source is an adult who received the AZD1222 COVID-19 vaccine. V gene TRBV27 combines with J gene TRBJ2-7; no definite D call. The source material was peripheral blood, sampled 28 days after the second AZD1222 dose. The CDR3 coding sequence is TGTGCCAGCAGTCCAATTTTAAGGAGCTCCTACGAGCAGTACTTC. This gives the protein CASSPILRSSYEQYF.